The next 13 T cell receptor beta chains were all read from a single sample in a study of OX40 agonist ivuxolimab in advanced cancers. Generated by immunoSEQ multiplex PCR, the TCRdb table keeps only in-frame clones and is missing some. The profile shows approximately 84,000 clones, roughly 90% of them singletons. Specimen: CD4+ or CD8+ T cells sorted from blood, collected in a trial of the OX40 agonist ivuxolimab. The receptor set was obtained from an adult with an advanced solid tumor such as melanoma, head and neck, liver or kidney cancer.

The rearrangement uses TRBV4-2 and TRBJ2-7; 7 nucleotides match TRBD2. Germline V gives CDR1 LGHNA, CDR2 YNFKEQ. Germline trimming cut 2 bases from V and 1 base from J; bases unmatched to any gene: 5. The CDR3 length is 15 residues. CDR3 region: CASSQISGGSYEQYF. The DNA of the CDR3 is TGTGCCAGCAGCCAAATCTCGGGAGGATCCTACGAGCAGTACTTC.

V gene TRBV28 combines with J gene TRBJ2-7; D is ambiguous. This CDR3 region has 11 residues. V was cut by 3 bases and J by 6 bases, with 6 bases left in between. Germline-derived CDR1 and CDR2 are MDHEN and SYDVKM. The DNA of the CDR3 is TGTGCCAGCAGTTTCAACGGCGAGCAGTACTTC. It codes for CASSFNGEQYF.

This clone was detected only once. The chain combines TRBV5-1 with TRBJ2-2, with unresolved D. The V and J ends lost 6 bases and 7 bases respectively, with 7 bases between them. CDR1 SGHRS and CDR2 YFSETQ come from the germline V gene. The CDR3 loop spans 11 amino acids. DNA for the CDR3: TGCGCCAGCACCGGGTTCGGGGAGCTGTTTTTT. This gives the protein CASTGFGELFF.

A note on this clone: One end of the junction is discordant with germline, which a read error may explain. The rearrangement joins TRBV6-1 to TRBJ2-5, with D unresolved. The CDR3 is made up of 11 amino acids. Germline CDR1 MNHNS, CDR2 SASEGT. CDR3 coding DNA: TGTGCCACCGCCCTGAGCGCGCAAAGACACTTC. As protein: CATALSAQRHF.

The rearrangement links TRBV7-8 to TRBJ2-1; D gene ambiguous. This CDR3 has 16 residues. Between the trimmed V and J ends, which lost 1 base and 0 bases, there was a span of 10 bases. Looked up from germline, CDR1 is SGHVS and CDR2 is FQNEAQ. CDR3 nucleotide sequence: TGTGCCAGCAGCTTAGGGCGCTCCGGCTCCTACAATGAGCAGTTCTTC. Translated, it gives CASSLGRSGSYNEQFF.

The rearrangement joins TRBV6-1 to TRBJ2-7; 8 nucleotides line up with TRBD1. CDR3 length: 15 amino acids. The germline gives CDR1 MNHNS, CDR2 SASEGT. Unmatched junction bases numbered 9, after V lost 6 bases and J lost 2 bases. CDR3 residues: CASRVGTGDTYEQYF. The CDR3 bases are TGTGCCAGCAGGGTAGGGACAGGTGATACCTACGAGCAGTACTTC.

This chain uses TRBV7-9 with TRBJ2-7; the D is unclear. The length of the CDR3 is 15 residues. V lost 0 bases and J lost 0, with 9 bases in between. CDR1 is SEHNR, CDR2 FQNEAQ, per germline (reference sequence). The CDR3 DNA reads TGTGCCAGCAGCTTAGCAGTCGGGTTCTCCTACGAGCAGTACTTC. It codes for CASSLAVGFSYEQYF.

DNA for the CDR3: TGTGCCAGCAGCCAATCAGGGTCCAATCAGCCCCAGCATTTT. Amino acids: CASSQSGSNQPQHF. The V and J genes are TRBV14 and TRBJ1-5; D is perhaps TRBD1 (5 bases). Germline CDR1 is SGHDN and CDR2 is FVKESK. Trimming pared 2 bases from V and 3 bases from J, leaving 8 bases between. The CDR3 is made up of 14 amino acids.

CDR3 sequence reads: CAWSDYRTDFF. CDR3 nucleotides: TGTGCCTGGAGTGACTACAGGACTGATTTCTTT. This sequence joins TRBV30 and TRBJ1-1, with D perhaps TRBD1 (5 bases). CDR1 and CDR2 (germline): GTSNPN, SVGIG (reference sequence). The CDR3 length is 11 residues. V was cut by 1 base and J by 13 bases, with 13 bases left in between.

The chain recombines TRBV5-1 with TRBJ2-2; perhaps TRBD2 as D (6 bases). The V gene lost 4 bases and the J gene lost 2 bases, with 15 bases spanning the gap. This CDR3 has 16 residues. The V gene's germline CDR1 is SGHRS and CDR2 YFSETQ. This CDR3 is CASSAAISGNTGELFF. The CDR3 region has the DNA TGCGCCAGCAGCGCCGCGATTAGCGGAAACACCGGGGAGCTGTTTTTT.

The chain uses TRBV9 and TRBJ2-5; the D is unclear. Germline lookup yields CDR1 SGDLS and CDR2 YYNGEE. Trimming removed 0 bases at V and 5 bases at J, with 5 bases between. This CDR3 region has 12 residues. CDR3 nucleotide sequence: TGTGCCAGCAGCGTAGGGGGTGAGACCCAGTACTTC. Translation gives CASSVGGETQYF.

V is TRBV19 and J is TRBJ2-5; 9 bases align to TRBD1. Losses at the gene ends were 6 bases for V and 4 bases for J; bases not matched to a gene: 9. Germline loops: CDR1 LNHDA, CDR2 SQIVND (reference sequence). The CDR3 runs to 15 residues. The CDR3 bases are TGTGCCAGTAGCATCGGGACAGGGAGAAGAGAGACCCAGTACTTC. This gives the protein CASSIGTGRRETQYF.

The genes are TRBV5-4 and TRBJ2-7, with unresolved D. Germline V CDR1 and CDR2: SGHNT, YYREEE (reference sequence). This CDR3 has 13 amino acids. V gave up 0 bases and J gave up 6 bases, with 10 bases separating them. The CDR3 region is CASSLAVALEQYF. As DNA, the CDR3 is TGTGCCAGCAGCTTGGCCGTCGCGCTCGAGCAGTACTTC. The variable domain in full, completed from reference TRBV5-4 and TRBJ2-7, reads ETGVTQSPTHLIKTRGQQVTLRCSSQSGHNTVSWYQQALGQGPQFIFQYYREEENGRGNFPPRFSGLQFPNYSSELNVNALELDDSALYLCASSLAVALEQYFGPGTRLTVT.